Below, 30 T cell receptor beta chains from the same sample are listed, as sequenced in a study of blood T cells in healthy people across ages. The authors ran a second PCR of 7 to 11 cycles using a sample-barcoded 5' primer and a J-beta primer mix. TCRdb processed the 5' RACE reads anew with MiXCR; each CDR3 protein has one entry. The table shows 540,000 or so distinct CDR3 sequences, with roughly 43% occurring only once. Sequencing input: blood. The source of these receptors is a man older than 75 in good health.

The rearrangement joins TRBV4-2 to TRBJ2-7; no reliable D call. V dropped 1 base and J dropped 9 bases, with 19 bases sitting between them. The CDR3 extends over 15 amino acids. Per germline, CDR1 LGHNA and CDR2 YNFKEQ. CDR3 residues: CASSQGFGRGPWQYF. The CDR3 coding sequence is TGTGCCAGCAGCCAAGGATTCGGGCGAGGTCCTTGGCAGTACTTC.

With respect to this clonotype: The junction departs from the called germline gene at one end, perhaps through a read error. This sequence joins TRBV4-3 and TRBJ2-3, with D possibly called TRBD1 or TRBD2 (6 bases each). The CDR3 is made up of 16 amino acids. CDR1 and CDR2 from the germline V gene are LGHNA and YSLEER. CDR3 region: CASSQLPNLEGDTRYF. The CDR3, as DNA: TGCGCCAGCAGCCAATTGCCCAACTTGGAGGGGGATACGCGGTATTTT.

This clonotype has just a few counts. The CDR3 DNA reads as TGTGCCAGCAGTTACTCGGGGACTAAAGAGACCCAGTACTTC. This encodes CASSYSGTKETQYF. The chain couples TRBV6-5 to TRBJ2-5, with 7 bases that match TRBD2. The J segment lost 3 bases and the V segment lost 0 bases, leaving 1 base of the junction unmatched. The CDR3 is made up of 14 amino acids. Germline values: CDR1 MNHEY, CDR2 SVGAGI.

This clonotype was counted between two and nine times. The chain has TRBV7-9 and TRBJ1-2; D not certain. Deletions cut 6 bases from V and 4 bases from J, with 12 bases between. The germline V gene has CDR1 SEHNR and CDR2 FQNEAQ (reference sequence). The CDR3 runs to 13 residues. As DNA, the CDR3 is TGTGCCAGCAGTCGGCGAGAGGGCTATGGCTACACCTTC. It yields the protein CASSRREGYGYTF.

The chain joins TRBV6-2 or TRBV6-3 to TRBJ2-3, with D possibly TRBD2 on 5 matching bases. The CDR3 has 15 amino acids. Germline V gene sequence: CDR1 MNHEY, CDR2 SVGEGT. V was trimmed by 0 bases and J by 5 bases, leaving 12 bases between them. The CDR3 here is CASSYSSWRIDTQYF. The CDR3, as DNA: TGTGCCAGCAGTTACTCGAGCTGGAGGATAGATACGCAGTATTTT.

The CDR3, as DNA: TGTGCCATCAGTGAGTCGGACAGCCAACAAGAGACCCAGTACTTC. It yields the protein CAISESDSQQETQYF. The chain links TRBV10-3 to TRBJ2-5; D is possibly TRBD1 (6 bases). V was pared by 0 bases and J by 2 bases, with 10 bases between. Germline CDR1 ENHRY, CDR2 SYGVKD. The CDR3 length is 15 residues.

The chain uses TRBV15 and TRBJ1-2; D unresolved. Per the germline V gene, CDR1 is LNHNV and CDR2 is YYDKDF (reference sequence). The CDR3 totals 13 residues. Trimming took 0 bases from V and 8 from J, leaving 10 bases between them. CDR3 amino acids: CATSRDRVDGYTF. CDR3 nucleotide sequence: TGTGCCACCAGCAGAGACCGGGTGGACGGCTACACCTTC.

This chain links TRBV12-3 or TRBV12-4 with TRBJ2-7, with 8 bases that match TRBD2. J was trimmed by 1 base and V by 6 bases; bases with no gene match: 8. CDR3 length: 15 amino acids. The chain's CDR3 is CASSPLAGRSYEQYF. CDR3 in DNA: TGTGCCAGCAGCCCGTTAGCGGGACGGTCCTACGAGCAGTACTTC.

This clonotype has a single count. The junction shows a germline mismatch at one end, possibly a read error. This rearrangement joins TRBV6-5 to TRBJ2-5; D is undetermined. The CDR3 consists of 14 residues. CDR1 is MNHEY and CDR2 is SVGAGI in the germline V gene. For the CDR3, the DNA is TGTGCCTGCAGTTACCCTAACGGAATTCAGACCCAGTACTTC. Its translation: CACSYPNGIQTQYF.

The chain carries TRBV20-1 and TRBJ1-6; a weak D match, TRBD1 (5 bases). The CDR3 has 13 residues. Germline CDR1 DFQATT, CDR2 SNEGSKA (reference sequence). The V end lost 3 bases, the J end lost 9 bases, and 12 bases lay between the germline ends. This CDR3 is CSASMGRGSPLHF. The CDR3 DNA sequence: TGCAGTGCTAGCATGGGAAGGGGTTCACCCCTCCACTTT.

This clonotype was picked up a small number of times. The genes are TRBV11-1 and TRBJ2-1; 9 nucleotides match TRBD2. Germline V lookup: CDR1 SGHAT, CDR2 FQDESV (reference sequence). The CDR3 length is 15 residues. V was pared by 5 bases and J by 4 bases, with 6 bases of the junction left unmatched. The CDR3 loop reads CASSRGTSSYNEQFF. The CDR3 region has the DNA TGTGCCAGCAGCCGTGGGACTAGCAGTTACAATGAGCAGTTCTTC.

V and J are TRBV29-1 and TRBJ2-3; D remains ambiguous. Trimming removed 4 bases from V and 7 bases from J, with 9 bases in between. CDR3 length equals 11 residues. In germline, CDR1 is SQVTM, CDR2 ANQGSEA. CDR3 region: CSVGYSNTQYF. The CDR3, as DNA: TGCAGCGTTGGCTACAGCAATACGCAGTATTTT.

The chain is built from TRBV20-1 and TRBJ2-5; possibly TRBD1 for D (6 bases). CDR1 is DFQATT, CDR2 SNEGSKA, per germline (reference sequence). V was pared by 1 base and J by 11 bases, with 17 bases between. This CDR3 has 13 residues. The CDR3 loop is CSARAPTGSEQYF. The CDR3 nucleotides are TGCAGTGCTAGAGCGCCGACAGGCTCGGAGCAGTACTTC.

This clonotype was detected a few times. The chain uses TRBV5-5 and TRBJ2-5; TRBD1 is a possible D gene (6 bases). The assigned J gene may be wrong: the sequence end matches TRBJ2-7 better. The CDR3 runs 15 residues. Germline V gene data show CDR1 as SGHKS and CDR2 as YYEKEE (reference sequence). This chain's CDR3 is CASSSRGGEAYEQYF. The CDR3 DNA sequence: TGTGCCAGCAGCTCCAGGGGTGGAGAGGCCTACGAGCAGTACTTC.

The CDR3 spells CSASRLGLAGGKGTQYF. CDR3 DNA: TGCAGTGCTAGCCGGCTGGGGCTAGCGGGAGGCAAAGGAACCCAGTACTTC. V gene TRBV20-1 combines with J gene TRBJ2-5; 11 nucleotides line up with TRBD2. This CDR3 is built from 17 residues. V shed 3 bases, J shed 8 bases, and the junction held 17 bases outside the gene matches. Germline V gene lookup returns CDR1 DFQATT and CDR2 SNEGSKA (reference sequence).

The chain links TRBV6-6 to TRBJ1-5; D unclear. V was clipped by 6 bases and J by 9 bases, with 9 bases between them. Germline assignment: CDR1 MNHNY and CDR2 SVGAGI (reference sequence). The CDR3 has 11 residues. The CDR3 is CASSDLGPQHF. The CDR3 bases are TGTGCCAGCAGCGACCTAGGGCCCCAGCATTTT.

This clonotype was detected many times. The V gene is TRBV7-2, the J gene TRBJ2-1; 8 nucleotides align to TRBD2. The CDR3 extends over 15 amino acids. V trimming: 5 bases; J trimming: 3 bases; junction bases outside the gene matches: 6. Germline loops: CDR1 SGHTA, CDR2 FQGNSA. The CDR3 coding sequence is TGTGCCAGCAGCCCGACTGGGACTAGCTACAATGAGCAGTTCTTC. It yields the protein CASSPTGTSYNEQFF.

The chain uses TRBV5-1 and TRBJ2-3; D might be TRBD2 (5 bases). The CDR3 sequence is 15 residues long. V lost 0 bases and J 5 bases, leaving 13 bases between the germline ends. Germline CDR1 SGHRS, CDR2 YFSETQ. The CDR3 DNA reads TGCGCCAGCAGCTTGGCTCCTCACGCGGGAGATACGCAGTATTTT. Residues: CASSLAPHAGDTQYF.

The CDR3 nucleotides read TGTGCCAGCAGGGCCCATCAGGCTAGCAATCAGCCCCAGCATTTT. This encodes CASRAHQASNQPQHF. The V gene is TRBV6-2 or TRBV6-3, the J gene TRBJ1-5; D not resolved. There are 15 residues in the CDR3. The germline V gene has CDR1 MNHEY and CDR2 SVGEGT. Trimming removed 6 bases at V and 0 bases at J, with 12 bases between.

This clonotype was detected many times. The V call is TRBV6-5, the J call TRBJ2-1, with 7 bases that match TRBD2. CDR1 MNHEY and CDR2 SVGAGI come from the germline V gene. The CDR3 has 16 residues. V lost 6 bases to trimming and J lost 7 bases; unmatched junction nucleotides: 15. For the CDR3, the DNA is TGTGCCAGCAGGGCTAGCGGAGGCCTGGTGGGGAATGAGCAGTTCTTC. Translated, it gives CASRASGGLVGNEQFF.

The V gene is TRBV3-1, the J gene TRBJ1-6; the D is unclear. The CDR3 is 14 residues long. V lost 1 base and J 8 bases, leaving 9 bases between the germline ends. The germline V gene has CDR1 LGHDT and CDR2 YNNKEL (reference sequence). DNA of the CDR3: TGTGCCAGCAGCCAAGGGCAGGCCTATTCACCCCTCCACTTT. Translation: CASSQGQAYSPLHF.

The genes are TRBV6-5 and TRBJ1-3; D is ambiguous. This CDR3 spans 14 amino acids. Germline V gene lookup returns CDR1 MNHEY and CDR2 SVGAGI. The ends were cut back, 5 bases at V and 4 bases at J, with 12 bases in the middle. The CDR3 sequence is CASSTDGLGNTIYF. The DNA for the CDR3 is TGTGCCAGCAGTACCGACGGGCTGGGAAACACCATATATTTT.

The table lists this clonotype with many counts. The genes are TRBV6-5 and TRBJ1-1, with D unresolved. CDR3 length: 11 residues. The germline V gene encodes CDR1 MNHEY and CDR2 SVGAGI. V was clipped by 4 bases and J by 6 bases, with 6 bases between them. CDR3 region: CASSSFAEAFF. DNA for the CDR3: TGTGCCAGCAGTTCTTTCGCTGAAGCTTTCTTT.

The count of this clonotype is one. The V and J genes are TRBV12-3 or TRBV12-4 and TRBJ1-5, with a possible D match to TRBD1 (6 bases). The CDR3 is 15 residues long. Trimming removed 5 bases at V and 7 bases at J, with 18 bases between. DNA for the CDR3: TGTGCCAGCAGTCTATCCTACAGGGTAGGGCAGCCCCAGCATTTT. Translation: CASSLSYRVGQPQHF.

J is TRBJ2-1 and V is TRBV30; 8 nucleotides match TRBD1. The CDR3 has 16 amino acids. Trimming cost V 1 base and J 2 bases; bases outside gene matches: 7. CDR1 is GTSNPN and CDR2 is SVGIG in the germline V gene (reference sequence). This chain's CDR3 is CAWSARGQGPYNEQFF. Here the CDR3 DNA reads TGTGCCTGGAGTGCCCGAGGACAGGGACCCTACAATGAGCAGTTCTTC.

V usage is TRBV2 and J usage is TRBJ1-2; 9 bases map to TRBD1. The CDR3 is 14 residues long. V dropped 4 bases and J dropped 7; count of bases not matched to a gene: 7. Per germline, CDR1 SNHLY and CDR2 FYNNEI. CDR3 region: CASSVEGQGPGYTF. The DNA for the CDR3 is TGTGCCAGCAGTGTAGAGGGACAGGGTCCTGGCTACACCTTC.

This clonotype came up a few times. The chain has TRBV2 and TRBJ1-6; perhaps TRBD1 as D (5 bases). V gave up 7 bases and J gave up 7 bases, with 11 bases separating them. The CDR3 covers 13 residues. Germline V gene data show CDR1 as SNHLY and CDR2 as FYNNEI. CDR3 in DNA: TGTGCCAGCAAGGGAACAGGCAATTCACCCCTCCACTTT. Residues: CASKGTGNSPLHF.

The CDR3 sequence is CASSPSGGGNSPLHF. The CDR3 DNA follows: TGCGCCAGCAGCCCATCCGGCGGAGGGAATTCACCCCTCCACTTT. J is TRBJ1-6 and V is TRBV4-3; D remains unclear. Germline V gene lookup returns CDR1 LGHNA and CDR2 YSLEER. The CDR3 extends over 15 amino acids. Trimming pared 4 bases from V and 7 bases from J, leaving 14 bases between.

There are a few counts of this clonotype. The chain has TRBV7-8 and TRBJ2-1, with 7 bases matching TRBD2. The CDR3 is 18 amino acids. CDR1 and CDR2 (germline): SGHVS, FQNEAQ. V lost 2 bases to trimming and J lost 1 base; unmatched junction nucleotides: 11. In DNA, the CDR3 is TGTGCCAGCAGCTTAACACCGGGGGGACGCAGGTCCTACAATGAGCAGTTCTTC. Amino acids: CASSLTPGGRRSYNEQFF.

This clonotype appeared a few times. The CDR3 nucleotides read TGCAGTGCAATACAGGGGTCTGAGACCCAGTACTTC. It yields the protein CSAIQGSETQYF. The chain recombines TRBV20-1 with TRBJ2-5; 7 nucleotides line up with TRBD1. The CDR3 consists of 12 residues. The V gene's germline CDR1 is DFQATT and CDR2 SNEGSKA (reference sequence). The ends lost 6 bases at V and 5 bases at J; junction bases unmatched: 6.